Sequencing of this T cell receptor beta chain was carried out in a study of blood T cell repertoires in COVID-19. Study-wide context: The United States, Italy and Spain provided the acute and convalescent COVID-19 samples.

Profiled with immunoSEQ multiplex PCR; TCRdb holds only in-frame clones, not every one. The top ten clones hold over 5% of a sample with about 140,000 clones, around 90% of them seen once. V was clipped by 7 bases and J by 7 bases; unmatched bases: 9. CDR3 size: 14 residues. The germline gives CDR1 SGHTA, CDR2 FQGNSA. This clone was seen a single time. This chain connects TRBV7-2 to TRBJ2-4; the match to TRBD2 covers 8 bases. The clonotype was recovered from a human donor in a cohort sampled during active COVID-19. Sequences were obtained from peripheral blood. CDR3 sequence: CASIAGRGSNIQYF. The CDR3 DNA follows: TGTGCCAGCATAGCGGGAAGGGGTTCTAACATTCAGTACTTC.